These T cell receptor beta chains were read from a single sample in a study of follicular helper T cells after annual influenza vaccination. TCRdb's table, derived via immunoSEQ multiplex PCR, lists solely in-frame clones and lacks some. The repertoire includes around 10,000 clones, 70% to 85% of them detected once, and around 0.89% sits in the top ten. Sample: CXCR5- memory CD4+ T cells sorted from blood, taken 6 weeks after influenza vaccination. The receptors were gathered from an adult who received the influenza vaccine. CDR3s include the opening cysteine and the closing phenylalanine or tryptophan. D genes are given only for firm matches. Size values are once, few and many counts, or a class for expanded clones, and some rows have none.

TRBJ2-2 . . TRBV2 TGTGCCAGCCGAGAAACCCAACGCCCCTCCGGGGAGCTGTTTTTT CASRETQRPSGELFF
TRBJ1-1 . . TRBV18 TGTGCCAGCTCACCAACGACAGGCGGGACTGAAGCTTTCTTT CASSPTTGGTEAFF
TRBJ2-6 . . TRBV4-1 TGCGCCAGCAGCCAAGTGTCCCAGGGGGCGGGGGCTGGTGGGGCCAACGTCCTGACTTTC CASSQVSQGAGAGGANVLTF
TRBJ2-5 . . TRBV19 TGTGCCAGTAGTATTACGACAGGACAAAAGACCCAGTACTTC CASSITTGQKTQYF
TRBJ2-3 . . TRBV15 TGTGCCACCAGCAGAGAGGCCCGGCGGGGAAATACGCAGTATTTT CATSREARRGNTQYF
TRBJ2-7 TRBD1 . TRBV9 TGTGCCAGCAGCGTAGCGGGACAGATCTACGAGCAGTACTTC CASSVAGQIYEQYF
TRBJ2-3 . . TRBV7-3 TGTGCCAGCAGCTTAAGTGGGAGCACAGATACGCAGTATTTT CASSLSGSTDTQYF
TRBJ1-2 TRBD1 . TRBV2 TGTGCCAGCGGGACAGGGGTTGCATCCTATGGCTACACCTTC CASGTGVASYGYTF
TRBJ2-7 . . TRBV4-3 TGCGCCAGCAGCCAAGTTGGGGGGGGGCCGGGTTACGAGCAGTACTTC CASSQVGGGPGYEQYF
TRBJ2-3 . few TRBV4-2 TGTGCCAGCAGCCAAGATCTTCAGGCCCCTCTGAGCACAGATACGCAGTATTTT CASSQDLQAPLSTDTQYF
TRBJ1-5 TRBD1 few TRBV2 TGTGCCAGCACGGGACAGTGGACCCATAGCAATCAGCCCCAGCATTTT CASTGQWTHSNQPQHF
TRBJ2-3 TRBD1 . TRBV5-1 TGCGCCAGCAGCTTGGGGACAGGGGGTACAGATACGCAGTATTTT CASSLGTGGTDTQYF
TRBJ1-1 . . TRBV7-8 TGTGCCAGCATTCCATTGGCAGCGATGAACACTGAAGCTTTCTTT CASIPLAAMNTEAFF
TRBJ2-3 . . TRBV12-5 TGTGCTAGTGGCGAAAATACGCAGTATTTT CASGENTQYF
TRBJ1-6 . . TRBV6-6 TGTGCCAGCAGTTATGGCCACTCCTATAATTCACCCCTCCACTTT CASSYGHSYNSPLHF
TRBJ1-2 . . TRBV12-5 TGTGCTAGTGGCCCAGTCGGGGGCTGGGGCTACACCTTC CASGPVGGWGYTF
TRBJ2-5 . . TRBV29-1 TGCAGCATGAGGTCAGGACTGGAAGAGACCCAGTACTTC CSMRSGLEETQYF
TRBJ2-4 . . TRBV5-4 TGTGCCAGCAGCTCCCAGGGAGCCAAAAACATTCAGTACTTC CASSSQGAKNIQYF
TRBJ2-6 . . TRBV7-8 TGTGCCAGCAGCTTACCCGGGGGGCGATCCAAGGGGGCCAACGTCCTGACTTTC CASSLPGGRSKGANVLTF
TRBJ2-2 . . TRBV5-1 TGCGCCAGCAGCTTGAGACACGGGACCGGGGAGCTGTTTTTT CASSLRHGTGELFF
TRBJ1-4 . . TRBV15 TGTGCCACCAGCAGAGAAATGTTAACTAATGAAAAACTGTTTTTT CATSREMLTNEKLFF
TRBJ1-6 TRBD1 . TRBV7-9 TGTGCCAGCAGCTCAGGCTATGGGACAGGGTTGGAGTCACCCCTCCACTTT CASSSGYGTGLESPLHF
TRBJ2-3 TRBD2 . TRBV5-4 TGTGCCAGCAGCTTGCCCACTAGCGGGGGGGCAGATACGCAGTATTTT CASSLPTSGGADTQYF
TRBJ2-7 . few TRBV5-1 TGCGCCAGCAGTAACAACTACGAGCAGTACTTC CASSNNYEQYF
TRBJ2-7 . . TRBV11-1 TGTGCCAGCAGCCCGTTTATGAGACAGGGAGGGGACGAGCAGTACTTC CASSPFMRQGGDEQYF
TRBJ1-6 . . TRBV9 TGTGCCAGCAGCGCGGACCTTTATAATTCACCCCTCCACTTT CASSADLYNSPLHF
TRBJ1-4 . . TRBV4-2 TGTGCCAGCAGCCACGACAGTTATAAGGGACTTAACGGAGAAAAACTGTTTTTT CASSHDSYKGLNGEKLFF
TRBJ2-1 TRBD1 . TRBV5-1 TGCGCCAGCAGCTCAAAGGGACAGGCAAACTCCTACAATGAGCAGTTCTTC CASSSKGQANSYNEQFF
TRBJ2-7 . . TRBV6-1 TGTGCCAGCAGCTCCCCAGGAGTTTCTTCCTACGAGCAGTACTTC CASSSPGVSSYEQYF
TRBJ2-5 TRBD1 . TRBV7-9 TGTGCCAGCACCGAGGGGACAGGGGCCGTCGAGACCCAGTACTTC CASTEGTGAVETQYF
TRBJ2-5 TRBD1 . TRBV2 TGTGCCAGCAGGGAGACAGGGGCACCACAAGAGACCCAGTACTTC CASRETGAPQETQYF
TRBJ2-7 TRBD1 once TRBV7-8 TGTGCCAGCAGCTTAGGGACAGGGGGATGGGAGCAGTACTTC CASSLGTGGWEQYF
TRBJ2-5 . . TRBV5-1 TGCGCCAGCAGCTTGCAACCTCAAGAGACCCAGTACTTC CASSLQPQETQYF
TRBJ2-5 . once TRBV18 TGTGCCAGCTCAAACCGGGAGACCCAGTACTTC CASSNRETQYF
TRBJ2-7 . . TRBV7-9 TGTGCCAGCAGCTGGTGGACGAGGGGGATCAACGAGCAGTACTTC CASSWWTRGINEQYF
TRBJ2-5 . . TRBV18 TGTGCCAGCTCGCGTAGGGGGGGCACAGGAGAGACCCAGTACTTC CASSRRGGTGETQYF
TRBJ2-3 . . TRBV7-9 TGTGCCAGCAGCTTAGGGAGAACAGATACGCAGTATTTT CASSLGRTDTQYF
TRBJ2-3 . . TRBV4-1 TGCGCCAGCAGCCAGGGGCCGGGGGGCACAGATACGCAGTATTTT CASSQGPGGTDTQYF
TRBJ1-1 . few TRBV4-2 TGTGCCAGCAGCCAAGCCCCGGACATTCCGAACACTGAAGCTTTCTTT CASSQAPDIPNTEAFF
TRBJ2-1 . once TRBV23-1 TGCGCCAGCAGTCAATGGGGGGCCGGTGTAAATGAGCAGTTCTTC CASSQWGAGVNEQFF
TRBJ2-1 TRBD2 . TRBV7-9 TGTGCCAGCAGCTTAGCGCGTCTAGCGGAACCCGGGCACACGATCTTCTTC CASSLARLAEPGHTIFF
TRBJ1-1 . . TRBV7-8 TGTGCCAGCAGACCCAGGGTAGGCACTGAAGCTTTCTTT CASRPRVGTEAFF
TRBJ2-3 . few TRBV6-6 . CASSLSLDRVGDTQYF
TRBJ1-6 . few TRBV7-2 TGTGCCAGCAGTGCCTCCTATAATTCACCCCTCCACTTT CASSASYNSPLHF
TRBJ1-2 TRBD1 . TRBV19 TGTGCCAGTAGTACCGCCCTAGGGACAGGCGAAGGCTACACCTTC CASSTALGTGEGYTF
TRBJ1-1 TRBD1 . TRBV5-1 TGCGCCAGCAGCCCGGGACAGGGATCGTTTGGCACTGAAGCTTTCTTT CASSPGQGSFGTEAFF
TRBJ1-1 . few TRBV11-2 TGTGCCAGCAGCCCGGGCCTTTACAAGAACACTGAAGCTTTCTTT CASSPGLYKNTEAFF
TRBJ1-1 . . TRBV7-8 TGTGCCAGCAGCTTACAAGGGGGGACGCGTTCCACTGAAGCTTTCTTT CASSLQGGTRSTEAFF
TRBJ2-4 . . TRBV11-3 TGTGCCAGCAGCTTATCCACTCATCGGAGTCTAGCCAAAAACATTCAGTACTTC CASSLSTHRSLAKNIQYF
TRBJ1-2 . . TRBV10-3 TGTGCCATCCGCCACGGTGGCGTAAACTATGGCTACACCTTC CAIRHGGVNYGYTF
TRBJ1-1 . . TRBV7-2 TGTGCCAGCAGCTTAACCGAGAACACTGAAGCTTTCTTT CASSLTENTEAFF
TRBJ1-2 . . TRBV18 TGTGCCAGCTCACCACGAACCGGACAGACTAATTATGGCTACACCTTC CASSPRTGQTNYGYTF
TRBJ1-2 TRBD1 . TRBV5-5 TGTGCCAGCAGCTTGGGGGACAGGGTCTCATACACCTTC CASSLGDRVSYTF
TRBJ2-3 TRBD2 . TRBV10-3 TGTGCCATTACAACTGGACTAGGCACAGATACGCAGTATTTT CAITTGLGTDTQYF
TRBJ2-7 . . TRBV19 TGTGCCAGTAGTCCCAGGGAAACCTACGAGCAGTACTTC CASSPRETYEQYF
TRBJ1-2 . . TRBV11-1 TGTGCCAGTAGGTCTAACTATGGCTACACCTTC CASRSNYGYTF